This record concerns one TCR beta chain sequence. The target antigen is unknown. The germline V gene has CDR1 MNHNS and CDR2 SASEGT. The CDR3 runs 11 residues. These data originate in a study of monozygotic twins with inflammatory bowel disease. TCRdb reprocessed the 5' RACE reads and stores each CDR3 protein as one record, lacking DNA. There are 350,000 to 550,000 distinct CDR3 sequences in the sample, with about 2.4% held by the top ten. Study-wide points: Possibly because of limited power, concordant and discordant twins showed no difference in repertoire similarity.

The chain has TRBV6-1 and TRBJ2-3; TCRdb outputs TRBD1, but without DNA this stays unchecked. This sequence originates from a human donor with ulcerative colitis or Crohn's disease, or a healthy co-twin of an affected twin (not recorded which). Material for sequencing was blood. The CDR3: CASSYRAGQYF.